This T cell receptor (beta chain) was identified during a study of blood T cell repertoires in COVID-19. Overall study context: Donors in the United States, Italy and Spain gave samples during acute or convalescent COVID-19.

Sequencing used immunoSEQ multiplex PCR; TCRdb keeps in-frame clones, though not all of them. The data hold 130,000 to 150,000 clones, with under 90% observed a single time. The CDR3 sequence is 14 residues long. With 1 base removed from V and 3 bases from J, the gap between germline ends came to 9 bases. Germline V gene lookup returns CDR1 SGHDN and CDR2 FVKESK. The sequencing sample was made of peripheral blood. The sequence came from a human donor in a cohort sampled during active COVID-19. The chain has TRBV14 and TRBJ1-1; D remains unclear. CDR3 nucleotides: TGTGCCAGCAGCCAAGTATCACGAGACACTGAAGCTTTCTTT. Encoded protein: CASSQVSRDTEAFF. The whole variable domain, filled in from reference TRBV14 and TRBJ1-1, reads EAGVTQFPSHSVIEKGQTVTLRCDPISGHDNLYWYRRVMGKEIKFLLHFVKESKQDESGMPNNRFLAERTGGTYSTLKVQPAELEDSGVYFCASSQVSRDTEAFFGQGTRLTVV.